Below are 31 T cell receptor beta chains sequenced from a single sample in a study of T cell responses to AZD1222 COVID-19 vaccine. TCRdb's copy holds only in-frame clones and misses some; the assay was immunoSEQ multiplex PCR. The repertoire holds about 86,000 clones, around nine tenths seen once, with roughly 5.2% in the top ten. Here the sequenced sample was peripheral blood, taken 28 days after the second AZD1222 dose. The receptor set was obtained from an adult who received the AZD1222 COVID-19 vaccine.

The chain employs TRBV24-1 and TRBJ2-3, with D tentatively TRBD2 (5 bases). Germline CDR1 reads KGHDR; CDR2 reads SFDVKD. V was trimmed by 5 bases and J by 6 bases, leaving 5 bases between them. This CDR3 region has 11 residues. CDR3 nucleotides: TGTGCCACCAGTGCGGGGGATACGCAGTATTTT. Translation gives CATSAGDTQYF.

V gene TRBV4-1 combines with J gene TRBJ1-5, with D possibly being TRBD1 (5 bases). This CDR3 region has 14 residues. Trimming cost V 0 bases and J 6 bases, with 9 bases left between them. The germline gives CDR1 MGHRA, CDR2 YSYEKL. CDR3 loop: CASSQERGTQPQHF. As DNA, the CDR3 is TGCGCCAGCAGCCAAGAACGAGGGACTCAGCCCCAGCATTTT.

The chain employs TRBV4-2 and TRBJ2-1; possibly TRBD2 for D (5 bases). Trimming left V 2 bases short and J 6 bases short, with 8 bases between. Germline CDR1 reads LGHNA; CDR2 reads YNFKEQ. The CDR3 covers 13 residues. This chain's CDR3 is CASSQTSVNEQFF. CDR3 coding DNA: TGTGCCAGCAGCCAAACTAGTGTCAATGAGCAGTTCTTC.

The chain recombines TRBV7-2 with TRBJ1-6, with D perhaps matching TRBD1 (6 bases). Trimming took 2 bases from V and 8 from J, leaving 13 bases between them. The CDR3 totals 15 residues. Germline assignment: CDR1 SGHTA and CDR2 FQGNSA. CDR3 region: CASSLSAGEDSPLHF. For the CDR3, the DNA is TGTGCCAGCAGCTTAAGCGCAGGGGAGGATTCACCCCTCCACTTT.

The genes are TRBV19 and TRBJ1-5; D uncertain. CDR1 and CDR2 from the germline V gene are LNHDA and SQIVND (reference sequence). Trimming stripped 10 bases from V and 0 bases from J, with 13 bases between. CDR3 length: 14 amino acids. Here the CDR3 reads CATQVGYSNQPQHF. CDR3 coding DNA: TGTGCCACTCAGGTTGGATATAGCAATCAGCCCCAGCATTTT.

Only one count was recorded for this clone. CDR3 loop: CASSRSSGLFYEQYF. Here the CDR3 DNA reads TGTGCCAGCAGTCGATCGAGTGGTCTCTTCTACGAGCAGTACTTC. The chain carries TRBV6-6 and TRBJ2-7; D ambiguous. With 5 bases removed from V and 3 bases from J, the gap between germline ends came to 17 bases. Germline loops: CDR1 MNHNY, CDR2 SVGAGI (reference sequence). This CDR3 contains 15 residues.

The chain uses TRBV11-2 and TRBJ1-2; D is uncertain. The CDR3 has 15 amino acids. The germline V and J ends were trimmed by 3 bases and 3 bases, with 14 bases remaining between them. Per the germline V gene, CDR1 is SGHAT and CDR2 is FQNNGV. The CDR3: CASSLITGKYYGYTF. CDR3 in DNA: TGTGCCAGCAGCTTGATTACCGGGAAATACTATGGCTACACCTTC.

The chain links TRBV9 to TRBJ2-1; 8 bases fit TRBD1. This CDR3 has 16 amino acids. Germline V lookup: CDR1 SGDLS, CDR2 YYNGEE. The ends lost 2 bases at V and 4 bases at J; junction bases unmatched: 8. CDR3 region: CASSVLDRGGYNEQFF. The CDR3 coding sequence is TGTGCCAGCAGCGTCCTCGACAGGGGTGGATACAATGAGCAGTTCTTC.

The V and J genes are TRBV6-1 and TRBJ1-2; the D gene is possibly TRBD1 (6 bases). The CDR3 has 16 residues. Germline loops: CDR1 MNHNS, CDR2 SASEGT. V shed 0 bases and J shed 1 base, with 12 bases lying between them. For the CDR3, the DNA is TGTGCCAGCAGTGAAGCCGGGACACCGCTTAACTATGGCTACACCTTC. Translated, it gives CASSEAGTPLNYGYTF.

The chain is built from TRBV3-1 (or the pseudogene TRBV3-2) and TRBJ2-1; 7 bases are shared with TRBD1. The CDR3 totals 16 residues. The germline CDR1 and CDR2 sequences are LGHDT and YNNKEL (reference sequence). Trimming removed 0 bases from V and 5 bases from J; junction bases left unmatched: 7. The CDR3 loop reads CASSQERDRVNNEQFF. CDR3 sequence (DNA): TGTGCCAGCAGCCAAGAGAGAGACAGGGTCAACAATGAGCAGTTCTTC.

CDR3 DNA: TGTGCCAGCAGTTTACGGACGGGGGGCACTGAAGCTTTCTTT. Protein: CASSLRTGGTEAFF. The rearrangement joins TRBV27 to TRBJ1-1, with a possible D match to TRBD1 (5 bases). Germline CDR1 MNHEY, CDR2 SMNVEV (reference sequence). V was shortened by 2 bases and J by 4 bases, with 11 bases between the two germline ends. The CDR3 runs to 14 residues.

The chain combines TRBV5-5 with TRBJ2-7; 9 bases map to TRBD1. Trimming cost V 5 bases and J 5 bases; bases outside gene matches: 11. The CDR3 spans 15 residues. Per the germline V gene, CDR1 is SGHKS and CDR2 is YYEKEE (reference sequence). CDR3 sequence: CASRPGTGFFNEQYF. The CDR3, as DNA: TGTGCCAGCAGACCCGGGACAGGGTTCTTCAACGAGCAGTACTTC.

The chain joins TRBV24-1 to TRBJ2-3; TRBD1 matches 10 bases. The germline V gene has CDR1 KGHDR and CDR2 SFDVKD. The CDR3 length is 17 residues. With 3 bases clipped from V and 0 bases from J, the junction kept 5 bases outside the gene matches. The CDR3 nucleotides read TGTGCCACCAGTGATCGACAGGGGGCGGGGAGCACAGATACGCAGTATTTT. It yields the protein CATSDRQGAGSTDTQYF.

The rearrangement joins TRBV5-5 to TRBJ2-7; D is perhaps TRBD2 (6 bases). The germline CDR1 and CDR2 sequences are SGHKS and YYEKEE (reference sequence). This CDR3 has 13 residues. With 2 bases removed from V and 6 bases from J, the gap between germline ends came to 12 bases. CDR3 DNA: TGTGCCAGCAGCTTTTCGGGGGAATCCGAGCAGTACGTC. It is translated as CASSFSGESEQYV.

CDR3 nucleotides: TGTGCCAGTAGTGCCACAGGTTGGGGTGAGCAGTACTTC. Translation gives CASSATGWGEQYF. V and J are TRBV19 and TRBJ2-7; D possibly corresponds to TRBD1 (5 bases). This CDR3 is built from 13 residues. CDR1 is LNHDA, CDR2 SQIVND, per germline (reference sequence). V lost 5 bases and J 7 bases, leaving 15 bases between the germline ends.

The chain has TRBV5-6 and TRBJ2-2; the D is unclear. The CDR3 covers 14 residues. V was cut by 0 bases and J by 1 base, with 4 bases left in between. Looked up from germline, CDR1 is SGHDT and CDR2 is YYEEEE. CDR3 amino acids: CASSLGQNTGELFF. The CDR3 nucleotides are TGTGCCAGCAGCTTGGGGCAGAACACCGGGGAGCTGTTTTTT.

The chain has TRBV19 and TRBJ2-1, with 8 bases lining up with TRBD2. The CDR3 consists of 15 residues. The germline V gene encodes CDR1 LNHDA and CDR2 SQIVND (reference sequence). V gave up 4 bases and J gave up 4 bases; unmatched junction bases: 6. For the CDR3, the DNA is TGTGCCAGTAGTACCAACGGGGGGGCTTACAATGAGCAGTTCTTC. Translating gives CASSTNGGAYNEQFF.

The rearrangement joins TRBV5-1 to TRBJ1-2; D not resolved. The CDR3 sequence is 16 residues long. Per the germline V gene, CDR1 is SGHRS and CDR2 is YFSETQ. The V gene lost 1 base and the J gene lost 2 bases, with 15 bases spanning the gap. CDR3 loop: CASSLSGSGLNYGYTF. The CDR3, as DNA: TGCGCCAGCAGCTTGTCGGGCTCCGGCCTCAACTATGGCTACACCTTC.

V gene TRBV5-1 combines with J gene TRBJ1-1, with 7 nucleotides matching TRBD1. The CDR3 covers 13 residues. V gave up 4 bases and J gave up 4 bases; unmatched junction bases: 4. Germline V gene sequence: CDR1 SGHRS, CDR2 YFSETQ. The DNA of the CDR3 is TGCGCCAGCAGCCTCCGGGACAGCACTGAAGCTTTCTTT. Its protein product is CASSLRDSTEAFF.

This rearrangement joins TRBV5-5 to TRBJ2-7; 11 bases agree with TRBD1. The germline V gene has CDR1 SGHKS and CDR2 YYEKEE (reference sequence). V dropped 4 bases and J dropped 6; count of bases not matched to a gene: 6. This CDR3 has 14 residues. The CDR3 region is CASSQGQGVSEQYF. CDR3 bases: TGTGCCAGCAGCCAGGGACAGGGGGTTAGCGAGCAGTACTTC.

This chain uses TRBV5-6 with TRBJ2-7; D is possibly TRBD1 (6 bases). V was cut by 3 bases and J by 2 bases, with 15 bases left in between. The CDR3 is made up of 15 amino acids. The germline CDR1 and CDR2 sequences are SGHDT and YYEEEE. Here the CDR3 reads CASSWRSRGAYEQYF. CDR3 sequence (DNA): TGTGCCAGCAGCTGGAGATCCAGGGGTGCCTACGAGCAGTACTTC.

The chain carries TRBV5-1 and TRBJ1-5; D remains unclear. Germline assignment: CDR1 SGHRS and CDR2 YFSETQ. This CDR3 is 13 amino acids long. The V end was cut by 0 bases, the J end by 7 bases, with 8 bases between. The CDR3 coding sequence is TGCGCCAGCAGCTTGGAGGGCCGGCAGCCCCAGCATTTT. This encodes CASSLEGRQPQHF.

The J gene is TRBJ2-7, the V gene TRBV23-1; D is ambiguous. TRBV23-1 is reported as an ORF; its role is uncertain. The CDR3 contains 16 residues. Trimming shortened V by 1 base and J by 2 bases, and 15 bases separated the two germline ends. CDR3 residues: CASSQLVTAKTYEQYV. The CDR3 DNA sequence: TGCGCCAGCAGTCAATTGGTTACAGCCAAGACCTACGAGCAGTACGTC.

This rearrangement joins TRBV6-4 to TRBJ2-7, with a tentative D call TRBD1 (6 bases). V was shortened by 8 bases and J by 0 bases, with 11 bases between the two germline ends. Germline values: CDR1 MRHNA, CDR2 SNTAGT. CDR3 length: 13 residues. CDR3 nucleotides: TGTGCCAGCCTTCCAGGGGACTCCTACGAGCAGTACTTC. This codes for CASLPGDSYEQYF.

The chain combines TRBV7-3 with TRBJ1-1, with a weak D call TRBD1 (5 bases). The CDR3 loop spans 13 amino acids. V was clipped by 5 bases and J by 2 bases, with 9 bases between them. Per the germline V gene, CDR1 is SGHTA and CDR2 is FQGTGA. The CDR3 bases are TGTGCCAGCAGCCTACAGGCTAACACTGAAGCTTTCTTT. As protein: CASSLQANTEAFF.

There are a few counts of this clone. The J gene is TRBJ1-1, the V gene TRBV6-5, with TRBD1 matching over 7 bases. CDR1 MNHEY and CDR2 SVGAGI come from the germline V gene. The trim removed 4 bases at V and 4 bases at J, leaving 3 bases unmatched. This CDR3 contains 13 residues. In DNA, the CDR3 is TGTGCCAGCAGTTTCAGGGGGGGCACTGAAGCTTTCTTT. It is translated as CASSFRGGTEAFF.

This clone appeared a few times. CDR3 in DNA: TGTGCCAGCAGGTGGACAGGGGCCGGGGAGCTGTTTTTT. It yields the protein CASRWTGAGELFF. The chain is built from TRBV5-4 and TRBJ2-2; TRBD1 matches at 9 bases. CDR3 size: 13 residues. CDR1 is SGHNT, CDR2 YYREEE, per germline (reference sequence). After removal of 5 bases from V and 6 bases from J, the junction contained 2 bases not matched to a gene.

The rearrangement links TRBV18 to TRBJ2-1; 9 bases match TRBD1. V lost 3 bases to trimming and J lost 2 bases; unmatched junction nucleotides: 8. The CDR3 length is 17 residues. The germline V gene has CDR1 KGHSH and CDR2 LQKENI. CDR3 sequence: CASSPYSTGGTYNEQFF. CDR3 bases: TGTGCCAGCTCACCCTACTCGACAGGGGGGACCTACAATGAGCAGTTCTTC.

The J gene is TRBJ2-5, the V gene TRBV9, with 16 bases fitting TRBD2. Germline loops: CDR1 SGDLS, CDR2 YYNGEE. The junction had 3 bases not matched to a gene; V was cut back by 2 bases and J by 5 bases. The CDR3 has 16 residues. This CDR3 reads CASSVGLAGGRETQYF. The CDR3 DNA sequence: TGTGCCAGCAGCGTGGGACTAGCGGGGGGGCGTGAGACCCAGTACTTC.

This chain links TRBV7-9 with TRBJ2-3; no definite D call. With 2 bases removed from V and 4 bases from J, the gap between germline ends came to 7 bases. Germline assignment: CDR1 SEHNR and CDR2 FQNEAQ (reference sequence). The CDR3 totals 13 residues. CDR3 sequence (DNA): TGTGCCAGCAGCTTACCAGTTTCAGATACGCAGTATTTT. Amino acids: CASSLPVSDTQYF.

The rearrangement links TRBV6-5 to TRBJ1-2; TRBD1 might be the D (5 bases). This CDR3 is 15 amino acids long. The ends were cut back, 0 bases at V and 4 bases at J, with 12 bases in the middle. Germline CDR1 MNHEY, CDR2 SVGAGI. CDR3 sequence: CASSYSRQGGYGYTF. DNA of the CDR3: TGTGCCAGCAGTTACTCGAGGCAGGGCGGCTATGGCTACACCTTC.